These 20 T cell receptor beta chains were sequenced from one sample in a study of CD8+ T cells in alopecia areata. The treatment denotes: oral pan-JAK inhibitor, 5-10 mg twice daily. Sequencing used cDNA as its template, made by extracting RNA and reverse transcribing it. The assay was immunoSEQ multiplex PCR, and TCRdb's table has in-frame clones only and misses some. The sample shows roughly 120,000 clones, about 50% of them seen only once. The sequences come from CD4+ T cells sorted from blood, collected at week 4, from a patient treated with tofacitinib. These receptor sequences come from a human donor with alopecia areata.

The chain carries TRBV30 and TRBJ1-5; D is unresolved. The V gene lost 4 bases and the J gene lost 2 bases, with 6 bases spanning the gap. The CDR3 is 12 residues long. Germline CDR1 and CDR2: GTSNPN and SVGIG (reference sequence). The CDR3 bases are TGTGCCTGGACGGTGGGCAATCAGCCCCAGCATTTT. It yields the protein CAWTVGNQPQHF. Combining the CDR3 with reference TRBV30 and TRBJ1-5 gives the whole variable domain SQTIHQWPATLVQPVGSPLSLECTVEGTSNPNLYWYRQAAGRGLQLLFYSVGIGQISSEVPQNLSASRPQDRQFILSSKKLLLSDSGFYLCAWTVGNQPQHFGDGTRLSIL.

This clone was seen a handful of times. The DNA of the CDR3 is TGTGCCAGCAGCGGGGGGGCAGGGGCCGCCACCGGGGAGCTGTTTTTT. It translates to CASSGGAGAATGELFF. V is TRBV11-2 and J is TRBJ2-2; tentatively, D is TRBD2 (7 bases). CDR3 length: 16 amino acids. V gave up 5 bases and J gave up 4 bases, with 17 bases separating them. Per germline, CDR1 SGHAT and CDR2 FQNNGV.

This clone showed up just a few times. The chain carries TRBV4-2 and TRBJ2-5; TRBD2 matches at 8 bases. This CDR3 has 15 residues. CDR1 and CDR2 (germline): LGHNA, YNFKEQ. J gave up 4 bases and V 8 bases, and 12 bases lay outside the gene matches. The CDR3 loop is CASGASGRIGETQYF. The CDR3 nucleotides are TGTGCCAGCGGGGCGAGCGGGAGAATTGGAGAGACCCAGTACTTC.

J is TRBJ2-3 and V is TRBV30, with TRBD1 as a possible D gene (5 bases). Germline lookup yields CDR1 GTSNPN and CDR2 SVGIG (reference sequence). Deletions cut 5 bases from V and 0 bases from J, with 6 bases between. There are 12 residues in the CDR3. Here the CDR3 reads CAWDRSTDTQYF. For the CDR3, the DNA is TGTGCCTGGGACAGAAGCACAGATACGCAGTATTTT.

This chain links TRBV5-4 with TRBJ2-7; 7 nucleotides align to TRBD1. Germline V gene sequence: CDR1 SGHNT, CDR2 YYREEE (reference sequence). V shed 4 bases, J shed 5 bases, and the junction held 9 bases outside the gene matches. There are 14 residues in the CDR3. The CDR3 spells CASSGWDRSHEQYF. For the CDR3, the DNA is TGTGCCAGCAGCGGGTGGGACAGATCCCACGAGCAGTACTTC.

The chain couples TRBV25-1 to TRBJ1-2; D perhaps matches TRBD1 (6 bases). The CDR3 loop spans 13 amino acids. V lost 3 bases and J lost 4, with 9 bases in between. Germline V CDR1 and CDR2: MGHDK, SYGVNS. The CDR3 sequence is CASSEGGAYGYTF. For the CDR3, the DNA is TGTGCCAGCAGTGAGGGGGGGGCCTATGGCTACACCTTC.

The sample holds a few counts of this clone. The chain employs TRBV29-1 and TRBJ2-3; tentative D call: TRBD2 (5 bases). CDR3 length: 14 residues. Trimming shortened V by 5 bases and J by 4 bases, and 16 bases separated the two germline ends. Germline CDR1 and CDR2: SQVTM and ANQGSEA. The CDR3 DNA is TGCAGCGTTTTACTAGTGGATTTCGCAGATACGCAGTATTTT. This sequence encodes CSVLLVDFADTQYF.

This clone was observed once. The rearrangement joins TRBV27 to TRBJ2-5; D perhaps matches TRBD1 (6 bases). The CDR3 loop spans 13 amino acids. CDR1 and CDR2 from the germline V gene are MNHEY and SMNVEV (reference sequence). V lost 3 bases, J lost 8 bases, and 13 bases lay in between. CDR3 bases: TGTGCCAGCAGTTTCACATACAGGGACACCCAGTACTTC. Its translation is CASSFTYRDTQYF.

This clone was picked up a small number of times. The V and J genes are TRBV28 and TRBJ1-2; 7 bases are a match to TRBD1. The germline gives CDR1 MDHEN, CDR2 SYDVKM. The trim removed 4 bases at V and 7 bases at J, leaving 6 bases unmatched. The CDR3 runs 13 residues. The CDR3 nucleotides read TGTGCCAGCAGTTCGGGGACAGATCGTGGCTACACCTTC. This translates into CASSSGTDRGYTF.

The rearrangement joins TRBV29-1 to TRBJ2-2; no reliable D call. V was cut by 4 bases and J by 6 bases, with 9 bases left in between. This CDR3 is built from 12 residues. CDR1 SQVTM and CDR2 ANQGSEA come from the germline V gene. DNA for the CDR3: TGCAGCGTTGCGGAATTCGCCGGGGAGCTGTTTTTT. The encoded protein is CSVAEFAGELFF.

J is TRBJ1-2 and V is TRBV7-9; 7 nucleotides align to TRBD1. CDR1 is SEHNR and CDR2 is FQNEAQ in the germline V gene (reference sequence). CDR3 size: 14 residues. Trimming removed 2 bases from V and 6 bases from J; junction bases left unmatched: 6. CDR3 nucleotide sequence: TGTGCCAGCAGCTTACCCGGGACAGATGATGGCTACACCTTC. Translating it yields CASSLPGTDDGYTF.

This chain links TRBV7-9 with TRBJ1-3; 7 nucleotides line up with TRBD1. CDR1 and CDR2 (germline): SEHNR, FQNEAQ (reference sequence). The CDR3 covers 15 residues. J was trimmed by 0 bases and V by 10 bases; bases with no gene match: 9. The CDR3 loop reads CAIVQGPSSGNTIYF. The CDR3 nucleotides read TGTGCCATCGTACAGGGGCCTAGCTCTGGAAACACCATATATTTT.

The chain has TRBV29-1 and TRBJ1-5; weak D call: TRBD1 (6 bases). There are 15 residues in the CDR3. V was clipped by 2 bases and J by 1 base, with 12 bases between them. The germline CDR1 and CDR2 sequences are SQVTM and ANQGSEA. The CDR3 is CSVETGIGSNQPQHF. In DNA form, the CDR3 reads TGCAGCGTTGAAACAGGGATCGGGAGCAATCAGCCCCAGCATTTT. The entire variable domain, with the rest obtained from reference TRBV29-1 and TRBJ1-5, is as follows: SAVISQKPSRDICQRGTSLTIQCQVDSQVTMMFWYRQQPGQSLTLIATANQGSEATYESGFVIDKFPISRPNLTFSTLTVSNMSPEDSSIYLCSVETGIGSNQPQHFGDGTRLSIL.

This clone was observed a handful of times. Here the CDR3 DNA reads TGTGCCAGCAGCCGGGACCCCAAAGGTGAGCAGTTCTTC. This encodes CASSRDPKGEQFF. J is TRBJ2-1 and V is TRBV7-3; D tentatively fits TRBD1 or TRBD2 (5 bases each). CDR1 is SGHTA, CDR2 FQGTGA, per germline. The CDR3 has 13 amino acids. V shed 5 bases and J shed 9 bases, with 14 bases lying between them.

The J gene is TRBJ2-3, the V gene TRBV7-9, with TRBD1 identical over 9 bases. The CDR3 has 15 residues. The V and J ends lost 8 bases and 4 bases, in that order; junction bases with no gene match: 10. The germline CDR1 and CDR2 sequences are SEHNR and FQNEAQ (reference sequence). CDR3 bases: TGTGCCAGCCGCTATATGGGACAGGGATCAGATACGCAGTATTTT. Amino acid sequence: CASRYMGQGSDTQYF.

This clone was observed a handful of times. This chain uses TRBV20-1 with TRBJ1-2; D ambiguous. Deletions cut 6 bases from V and 8 bases from J, with 13 bases between. CDR1 is DFQATT and CDR2 is SNEGSKA in the germline V gene (reference sequence). The CDR3 is 11 residues long. The CDR3 loop is CSAEDQGGYTF. In DNA form, the CDR3 reads TGCAGTGCCGAGGACCAAGGAGGCTACACCTTC.

Remarks on this clone: Other DNA sequences within the sample encode an identical CDR3. The chain carries TRBV29-1 and TRBJ2-4; 7 bases agree with TRBD2. CDR1 is SQVTM, CDR2 ANQGSEA, per germline. The V gene end was trimmed by 6 bases and the J gene end by 1 base; junction bases not matched to a gene: 3. This CDR3 is built from 13 residues. In nucleotides, the CDR3 is TGCAGCGTCGGGGGGAGGGCCAAAAACATTCAGTACTTC. It is translated as CSVGGRAKNIQYF.

The rearrangement links TRBV29-1 to TRBJ1-1, with D unclear. In germline, CDR1 is SQVTM, CDR2 ANQGSEA. The CDR3 contains 11 residues. V shed 7 bases and J shed 6 bases, with 12 bases lying between them. The CDR3 bases are TGCAGCGCTGTGAGTAGGGCTGAAGCTTTCTTT. Its protein product is CSAVSRAEAFF.

This clone occurred a few times. One end of the junction is discordant with germline, which a read error may explain. The rearrangement uses TRBV7-7 and TRBJ2-1; 7 bases fit TRBD1. The germline gives CDR1 SSHAT, CDR2 FNYEAQ (reference sequence). This CDR3 is built from 15 residues. The CDR3 loop reads CASSTRRGQGAEQFF. Written as DNA, the CDR3 is TGTGCTAGCAGCACCCGAAGGGGGCAGGGCGCTGAGCAGTTCTTC.

This chain joins TRBV30 and TRBJ2-1; 8 bases map to TRBD1. With 2 bases clipped from V and 12 bases from J, the junction kept 6 bases outside the gene matches. This CDR3 spans 12 amino acids. CDR1 and CDR2 (germline): GTSNPN, SVGIG (reference sequence). In DNA, the CDR3 is TGTGCCTGGAGTCCATCCGGACAGGGGCAGTTCTTC. This encodes CAWSPSGQGQFF.